The 26 T cell receptor beta chains presented below share a single source sample, sequenced in a study of graft-versus-host responses after intestinal transplantation (dated by TCRdb to the early 2020s). The time point label here, explained by the study, means: cells obtained before transplantation from donor or recipient. The method was the immunoSEQ multiplex PCR assay. This is the immuneACCESS table as TCRdb keeps it, with only in-frame sequences that have V and J called. A part of the clones is gone; compared with another copy, unresolved V genes explain less than half, and the rest is unexplained. Recorded for this sample are around 110,000 clones; 85% to 95% of them occurred a single time. The ten largest account for under 0.3% of the sample. These receptors are not linked to any known antigen. The sequencing here drew on unstimulated CD4+ T cells sorted from spleen or lymph node cells, taken before transplant. All receptors derive from a human donor who was the organ donor for an intestinal transplant.

A note on this clone: The same CDR3 can be traced to other DNA sequences in this sample. The chain employs TRBV2 and TRBJ2-7; D gene ambiguous. Between the trimmed V and J ends, which lost 3 bases and 4 bases, there was a span of 7 bases. This CDR3 is 12 amino acids long. Germline-derived CDR1 and CDR2 are SNHLY and FYNNEI. The CDR3 nucleotides read TGTGCCAGCAGTGAGTTGGAGTACGAGCAGTACTTC. It codes for CASSELEYEQYF.

This sequence joins TRBV12-1 and TRBJ2-7; TRBD2 reflects the table's D call only, with no check against the DNA. TRBV12-1 is marked as a pseudogene. This CDR3 contains 11 residues. The CDR3 loop is CASTRAGGPYF. The CDR3 nucleotides are TGTGCCAGCACGAGAGCGGGAGGGCCTTACTTC.

The chain couples TRBV27 to TRBJ1-2, with TRBD1 identical over 10 bases. This CDR3 has 13 amino acids. Germline-derived CDR1 and CDR2 are MNHEY and SMNVEV (reference sequence). J gave up 8 bases and V 6 bases, and 6 bases lay outside the gene matches. CDR3 amino acids: CASSLDRGRGYTF. The CDR3 DNA is TGTGCCAGCAGCCTAGACAGGGGGCGAGGCTACACCTTC.

V gene TRBV18 combines with J gene TRBJ2-5, with D possibly being TRBD1 (6 bases). Germline V CDR1 and CDR2: KGHSH, LQKENI. V dropped 3 bases and J dropped 1 base, with 9 bases sitting between them. The CDR3 has 14 residues. For the CDR3, the DNA is TGTGCCAGCTCACCTACAGGGATCCAAGAGACCCAGTACTTC. This codes for CASSPTGIQETQYF.

The CDR3 DNA reads TGTGCCAGCAGCCCATCCGGTGACTATGGCTACACCTTC. This codes for CASSPSGDYGYTF. This chain connects TRBV4-2 to TRBJ1-2; D is uncertain. Trimming took 4 bases from V and 3 from J, leaving 9 bases between them. This CDR3 contains 13 residues. Germline loops: CDR1 LGHNA, CDR2 YNFKEQ.

This clone was seen only a few times. The CDR3: CASNMIGSYEQYF. CDR3 in DNA: TGTGCCAGTAACATGATAGGGAGTTACGAGCAGTACTTC. This chain joins TRBV19 and TRBJ2-7, with D possibly being TRBD2 (5 bases). Germline CDR1 LNHDA, CDR2 SQIVND (reference sequence). The CDR3 runs 13 residues. V was trimmed by 7 bases and J by 4 bases, leaving 14 bases between them.

This chain connects TRBV5-6 to TRBJ1-4; unclear D gene. With 3 bases removed from V and 4 bases from J, the gap between germline ends came to 13 bases. This CDR3 contains 15 residues. From germline, CDR1 is SGHDT and CDR2 YYEEEE. As DNA, the CDR3 is TGTGCCAGCAGCTCCCGCCTGGCGCTTAATGAAAAACTGTTTTTT. Protein: CASSSRLALNEKLFF.

The chain combines TRBV4-1 with TRBJ2-5; 9 bases are a match to TRBD2. The CDR3 extends over 13 amino acids. Germline trimming cut 4 bases from V and 7 bases from J; bases unmatched to any gene: 4. Per germline, CDR1 MGHRA and CDR2 YSYEKL. The CDR3 DNA reads TGCGCCAGCAGCCCCCGACTAGCGGCGACCCAGTACTTC. Translation gives CASSPRLAATQYF.

The chain couples TRBV7-7 to TRBJ2-2; 12 bases line up with TRBD2. The CDR3 loop spans 16 amino acids. CDR1 SSHAT and CDR2 FNYEAQ come from the germline V gene (reference sequence). V was pared by 6 bases and J by 0 bases, with 2 bases of the junction left unmatched. This CDR3 reads CASSLAGGANTGELFF. In DNA, the CDR3 is TGTGCCAGCAGTCTAGCGGGAGGGGCGAACACCGGGGAGCTGTTTTTT. Drawing the rest from reference TRBV7-7 and TRBJ2-2, the complete variable domain is GAGVSQSPRYKVTKRGQDVTLRCDPISSHATLYWYQQALGQGPEFLTYFNYEAQPDKSGLPSDRFSAERPEGSISTLTIQRTEQRDSAMYRCASSLAGGANTGELFFGEGSRLTVL.

V gene TRBV29-1 combines with J gene TRBJ2-7; D might be TRBD1 (5 bases). This CDR3 comprises 12 residues. CDR1 SQVTM and CDR2 ANQGSEA come from the germline V gene. Trimming removed 4 bases from V and 3 bases from J, with 10 bases in between. The CDR3 protein is CSVGGRNYEQYF. CDR3 nucleotides: TGCAGCGTTGGGGGCCGGAACTACGAGCAGTACTTC.

This clone was found a few times. V usage is TRBV6-5 and J usage is TRBJ1-4, with 9 nucleotides matching TRBD1. In germline, CDR1 is MNHEY, CDR2 SVGAGI. With V trimmed by 2 bases and J by 6 bases, 4 bases remained unmatched. The CDR3 extends over 15 amino acids. The CDR3: CASSYDRGADEKLFF. The CDR3 DNA reads as TGTGCCAGCAGTTACGACAGGGGGGCCGATGAAAAACTGTTTTTT.

The J gene is TRBJ1-5, the V gene TRBV5-6, with 9 bases matching TRBD1. V lost 4 bases to trimming and J lost 2 bases; unmatched junction nucleotides: 1. Germline-derived CDR1 and CDR2 are SGHDT and YYEEEE. The CDR3 totals 14 residues. Written as DNA, the CDR3 is TGTGCCAGCAGCCGGGACAGGGGCAATCAGCCCCAGCATTTT. Translated, it gives CASSRDRGNQPQHF.

The chain carries TRBV7-2 and TRBJ1-5; D perhaps matches TRBD1 (5 bases). V lost 2 bases, J lost 2 bases, and 13 bases lay in between. CDR3 length: 16 amino acids. Germline V gives CDR1 SGHTA, CDR2 FQGNSA. The CDR3 loop is CASSLRSRAGNQPQHF. In DNA, the CDR3 is TGTGCCAGCAGCTTAAGGTCCAGGGCGGGCAATCAGCCCCAGCATTTT.

In the case of this clone: A read error may produce the germline difference seen at one junction end. Additional DNA sequences in this sample encode the identical CDR3. The V call is TRBV6-1, the J call TRBJ2-1; D possibly corresponds to TRBD2 (6 bases). This CDR3 is built from 14 residues. CDR1 is MNHNS and CDR2 is SASEGT in the germline V gene. The CDR3 reads CASSERVLYNEQFF. The CDR3 region has the DNA TGCGCCAGCAGTGAGCGGGTATTGTACAATGAGCAGTTCTTC.

This clone occurred once. This chain uses TRBV7-3 with TRBJ2-7, with unresolved D. V gave up 0 bases and J gave up 2 bases, with 8 bases separating them. CDR1 and CDR2 (germline): SGHTA, FQGTGA. This CDR3 comprises 14 residues. The CDR3 DNA follows: TGTGCCAGCAGCTTAACCCCGTCCACCTACGAGCAGTACTTC. It specifies CASSLTPSTYEQYF. The full variable domain, rest sourced from reference TRBV7-3 and TRBJ2-7, is GAGVSQTPSNKVTEKGKYVELRCDPISGHTALYWYRQSLGQGPEFLIYFQGTGAADDSGLPNDRFFAVRPEGSVSTLKIQRTERGDSAVYLCASSLTPSTYEQYFGPGTRLTVT.

This clone showed up just once. The rearrangement uses TRBV5-1 and TRBJ2-3; D may be TRBD1 (5 bases). CDR1 and CDR2 (germline): SGHRS, YFSETQ. The CDR3 has 15 amino acids. V shed 0 bases and J shed 2 bases, with 10 bases lying between them. The CDR3, as DNA: TGCGCCAGCAGCTTGGTGCAGGGTTACACAGATACGCAGTATTTT. It is translated as CASSLVQGYTDTQYF.

The gene calls are TRBV27 and TRBJ2-5; D remains unclear. V lost 3 bases to trimming and J lost 1 base, with 6 bases between them. CDR1 MNHEY and CDR2 SMNVEV come from the germline V gene (reference sequence). The CDR3 has 13 amino acids. CDR3 nucleotide sequence: TGTGCCAGCAGTTTCTCAATCCAAGAGACCCAGTACTTC. It translates to CASSFSIQETQYF.

The CDR3 DNA follows: TGTGCCAGCAGCTTAGGGGGGACAGAAGCCTACGAGCAGTACTTC. Protein: CASSLGGTEAYEQYF. The chain carries TRBV7-9 and TRBJ2-7; TRBD1 aligns across 7 bases. Trimming cost V 1 base and J 2 bases; bases outside gene matches: 5. This CDR3 has 15 amino acids. CDR1 is SEHNR, CDR2 FQNEAQ, per germline (reference sequence). Variable domain in full (rest from reference TRBV7-9 and TRBJ2-7): DTGVSQNPRHKITKRGQNVTFRCDPISEHNRLYWYRQTLGQGPEFLTYFQNEAQLEKSRLLSDRFSAERPKGSFSTLEIQRTEQGDSAMYLCASSLGGTEAYEQYFGPGTRLTVT.

The rearrangement joins TRBV5-6 to TRBJ1-2; no clear D gene. The CDR3 is made up of 11 amino acids. The germline V gene encodes CDR1 SGHDT and CDR2 YYEEEE. V was shortened by 2 bases and J by 7 bases, with 6 bases between the two germline ends. The CDR3 is CASSLGLGYTF. CDR3 DNA: TGTGCCAGCAGCTTAGGGCTTGGCTACACCTTC.

The sample holds one count of this clone. The rearrangement joins TRBV28 to TRBJ1-2; 8 bases agree with TRBD1. V trimming: 2 bases; J trimming: 3 bases; junction bases outside the gene matches: 2. The CDR3 contains 14 residues. Germline assignment: CDR1 MDHEN and CDR2 SYDVKM. The CDR3 protein is CASSLPTGDYGYTF. CDR3 nucleotides: TGTGCCAGCAGTTTACCGACAGGGGACTATGGCTACACCTTC.

CDR3 DNA sequence: TGTGCCAGCAACCCGAGGGCAGCGGGAGGAACCGGGGAGCTGTTTTTT. It encodes CASNPRAAGGTGELFF. The chain couples TRBV2 to TRBJ2-2; the match to TRBD2 covers 9 bases. Unmatched junction bases numbered 11, after V lost 7 bases and J lost 5 bases. The germline CDR1 and CDR2 sequences are SNHLY and FYNNEI. The CDR3 is made up of 16 amino acids.

V usage is TRBV6-5 and J usage is TRBJ2-7; 7 nucleotides match TRBD2. The CDR3 extends over 14 amino acids. J gave up 5 bases and V 6 bases, and 10 bases lay outside the gene matches. Germline loops: CDR1 MNHEY, CDR2 SVGAGI. The CDR3 DNA reads TGTGCCAGCAGCCCCAAGGCTCGGGGGGACGAGCAGTACTTC. It yields the protein CASSPKARGDEQYF.

This clone was recorded only once. The rearrangement joins TRBV6-5 to TRBJ1-1; possible D gene TRBD1, 5 bases. Trimming pared 5 bases from V and 0 bases from J, leaving 7 bases between. CDR3 length equals 13 residues. CDR1 is MNHEY and CDR2 is SVGAGI in the germline V gene. CDR3 sequence reads: CASSRGVNTEAFF. The CDR3 nucleotides are TGTGCCAGCAGTCGGGGGGTGAACACTGAAGCTTTCTTT.

CDR3 residues: CASSGIPGPPEYF. Written as DNA, the CDR3 is TGTGCCAGCAGTGGAATCCCGGGACCCCCGGAGTACTTC. The genes are TRBV28 and TRBJ2-5, with D possibly being TRBD1 or TRBD2 (5 bases each). This CDR3 is built from 13 residues. Trimming left V 5 bases short and J 12 bases short, with 19 bases between. From germline, CDR1 is MDHEN and CDR2 SYDVKM. Full variable domain (missing parts from reference TRBV28 and TRBJ2-5): DVKVTQSSRYLVKRTGEKVFLECVQDMDHENMFWYRQDPGLGLRLIYFSYDVKMKEKGDIPEGYSVSREKKERFSLILESASTNQTSMYLCASSGIPGPPEYFGPGTRLLVL.

The DNA for the CDR3 is TGTGCCAGCTCACCGGAAGGACTGGGTAGCAATCAGCCCCAGCATTTT. This translates into CASSPEGLGSNQPQHF. The rearrangement joins TRBV18 to TRBJ1-5; D remains ambiguous. The CDR3 totals 16 residues. V was clipped by 3 bases and J by 0 bases, with 12 bases between them. CDR1 is KGHSH, CDR2 LQKENI, per germline.

The genes are TRBV2 and TRBJ1-5; 8 bases fit TRBD1. The germline V gene has CDR1 SNHLY and CDR2 FYNNEI. J lost 3 bases, V lost 4 bases, and 5 bases had no gene match. This CDR3 has 15 amino acids. The CDR3 nucleotides read TGTGCCAGCAGTGGGGGTCAGGGGGCCAATCAGCCCCAGCATTTT. Translated, it gives CASSGGQGANQPQHF. Filled out from reference TRBV2 and TRBJ1-5, the complete variable domain reads EPEVTQTPSHQVTQMGQEVILRCVPISNHLYFYWYRQILGQKVEFLVSFYNNEISEKSEIFDDQFSVERPDGSNFTLKIRSTKLEDSAMYFCASSGGQGANQPQHFGDGTRLSIL.